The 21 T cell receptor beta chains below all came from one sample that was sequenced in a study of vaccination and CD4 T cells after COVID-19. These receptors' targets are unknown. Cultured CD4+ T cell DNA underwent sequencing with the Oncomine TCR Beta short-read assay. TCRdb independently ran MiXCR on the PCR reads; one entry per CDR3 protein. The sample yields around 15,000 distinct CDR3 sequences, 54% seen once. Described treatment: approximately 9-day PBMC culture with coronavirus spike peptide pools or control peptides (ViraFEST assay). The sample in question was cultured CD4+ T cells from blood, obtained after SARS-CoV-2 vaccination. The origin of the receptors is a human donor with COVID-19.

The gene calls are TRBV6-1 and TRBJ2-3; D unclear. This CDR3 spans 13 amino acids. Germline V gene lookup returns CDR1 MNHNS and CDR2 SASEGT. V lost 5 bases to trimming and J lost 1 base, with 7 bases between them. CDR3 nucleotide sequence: TGTGCCAGCAGTCCCCGCGGCACAGATACGCAGTATTTT. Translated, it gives CASSPRGTDTQYF.

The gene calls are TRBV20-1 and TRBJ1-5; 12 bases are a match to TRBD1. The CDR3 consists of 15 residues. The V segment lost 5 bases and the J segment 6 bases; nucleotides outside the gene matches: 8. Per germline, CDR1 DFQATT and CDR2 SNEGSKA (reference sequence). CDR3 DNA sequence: TGCAGTGCTCAGACCGGGACAGGGGGCGGTCAGCCCCAGCATTTT. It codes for CSAQTGTGGGQPQHF.

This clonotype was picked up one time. CDR3 DNA sequence: TGTGCCAGCAGCGAACCGGGACAGGGACCGGGTCCCACTGGAAACACCATATATTTT. Its protein is CASSEPGQGPGPTGNTIYF. V gene TRBV21-1 combines with J gene TRBJ1-3; TRBD1 is the table's D call and was not checked against the DNA. TRBV21-1 corresponds to a pseudogene. The CDR3 consists of 19 residues.

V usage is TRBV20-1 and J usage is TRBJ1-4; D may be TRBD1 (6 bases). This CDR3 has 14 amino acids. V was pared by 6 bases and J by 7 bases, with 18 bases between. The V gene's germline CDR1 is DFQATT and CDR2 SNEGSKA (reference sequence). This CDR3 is CSAEDRRGSEKLFF. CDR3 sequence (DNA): TGCAGTGCAGAAGACAGGCGAGGAAGTGAAAAACTGTTTTTT.

The CDR3, as DNA: TGTGCCACCAGTGATAGACATACCGCCACAGATACGCAGTATTTT. Translated: CATSDRHTATDTQYF. The chain carries TRBV24-1 and TRBJ2-3; D is undetermined. Germline-derived CDR1 and CDR2 are KGHDR and SFDVKD. The CDR3 runs to 15 residues. V was pared by 3 bases and J by 2 bases, with 11 bases between.

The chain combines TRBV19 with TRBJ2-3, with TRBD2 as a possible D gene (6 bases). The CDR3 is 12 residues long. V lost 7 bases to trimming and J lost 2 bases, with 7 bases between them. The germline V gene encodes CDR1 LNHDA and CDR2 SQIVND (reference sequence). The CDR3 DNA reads TGTGCCAGTAAGGGACTCACAGATACGCAGTATTTT. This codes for CASKGLTDTQYF.

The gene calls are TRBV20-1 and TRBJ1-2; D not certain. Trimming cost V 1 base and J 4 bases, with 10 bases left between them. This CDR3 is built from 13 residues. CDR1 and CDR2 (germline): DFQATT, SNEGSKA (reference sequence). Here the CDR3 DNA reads TGCAGTGCTAGAGTAACGTCCTCCTATGGCTACACCTTC. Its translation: CSARVTSSYGYTF.

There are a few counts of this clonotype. This CDR3 reads CSAANPGTAEAFF. CDR3 bases: TGCAGTGCTGCGAATCCCGGGACTGCAGAAGCTTTCTTT. The chain employs TRBV20-1 and TRBJ1-1, with D possibly matching TRBD1 (5 bases). The germline V and J ends were trimmed by 5 bases and 8 bases, with 18 bases remaining between them. The CDR3 loop spans 13 amino acids. CDR1 is DFQATT and CDR2 is SNEGSKA in the germline V gene (reference sequence).

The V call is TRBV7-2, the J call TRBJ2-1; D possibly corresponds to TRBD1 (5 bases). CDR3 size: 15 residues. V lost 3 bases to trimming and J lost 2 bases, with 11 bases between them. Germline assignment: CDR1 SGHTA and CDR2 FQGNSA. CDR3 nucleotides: TGTGCCAGCAGCTTCACCAGGGTAGCCTACAATGAGCAGTTCTTC. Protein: CASSFTRVAYNEQFF.

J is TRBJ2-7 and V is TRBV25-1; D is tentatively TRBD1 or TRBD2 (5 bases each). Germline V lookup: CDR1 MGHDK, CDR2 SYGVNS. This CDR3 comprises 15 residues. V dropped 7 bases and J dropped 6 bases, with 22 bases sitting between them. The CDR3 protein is CASNRCHGTLCEQYF. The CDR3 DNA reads TGTGCCAGCAATCGATGTCACGGGACGCTTTGCGAGCAGTACTTC.

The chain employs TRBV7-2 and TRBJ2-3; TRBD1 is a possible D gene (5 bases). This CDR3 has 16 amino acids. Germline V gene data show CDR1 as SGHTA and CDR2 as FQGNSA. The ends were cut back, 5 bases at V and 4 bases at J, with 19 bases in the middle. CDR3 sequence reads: CASSDPGRQGADTQYF. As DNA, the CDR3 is TGTGCCAGCAGCGACCCTGGGCGCCAAGGGGCAGATACGCAGTATTTT.

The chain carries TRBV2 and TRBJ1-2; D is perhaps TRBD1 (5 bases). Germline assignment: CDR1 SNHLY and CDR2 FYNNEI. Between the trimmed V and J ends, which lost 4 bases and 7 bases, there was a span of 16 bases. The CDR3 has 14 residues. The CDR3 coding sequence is TGTGCCAGCAGTGTGATCGGGCAGGGTGGTGGCTACACCTTC. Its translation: CASSVIGQGGGYTF. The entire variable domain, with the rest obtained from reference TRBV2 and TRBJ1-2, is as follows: EPEVTQTPSHQVTQMGQEVILRCVPISNHLYFYWYRQILGQKVEFLVSFYNNEISEKSEIFDDQFSVERPDGSNFTLKIRSTKLEDSAMYFCASSVIGQGGGYTFGSGTRLTVV.

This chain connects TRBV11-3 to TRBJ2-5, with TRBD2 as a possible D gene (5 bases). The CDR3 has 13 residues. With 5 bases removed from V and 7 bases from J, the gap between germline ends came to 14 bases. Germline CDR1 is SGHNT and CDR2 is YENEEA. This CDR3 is CASSPPGWGTQYF. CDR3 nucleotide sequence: TGTGCCAGCAGCCCTCCGGGGTGGGGGACCCAGTACTTC.

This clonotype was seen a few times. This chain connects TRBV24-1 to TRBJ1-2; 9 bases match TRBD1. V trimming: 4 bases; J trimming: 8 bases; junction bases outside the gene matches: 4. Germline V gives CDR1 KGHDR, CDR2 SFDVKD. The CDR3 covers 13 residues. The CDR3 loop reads CATSDSDRGGYTF. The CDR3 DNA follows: TGTGCCACCAGTGACTCCGACAGGGGGGGCTACACCTTC.

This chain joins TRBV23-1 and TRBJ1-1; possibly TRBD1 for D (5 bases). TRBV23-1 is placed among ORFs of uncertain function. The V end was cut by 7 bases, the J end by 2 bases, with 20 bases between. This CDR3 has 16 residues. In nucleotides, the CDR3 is TGCGCCAGCACCCCACCCCCCGGGACGGACAACACTGAAGCTTTCTTT. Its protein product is CASTPPPGTDNTEAFF.

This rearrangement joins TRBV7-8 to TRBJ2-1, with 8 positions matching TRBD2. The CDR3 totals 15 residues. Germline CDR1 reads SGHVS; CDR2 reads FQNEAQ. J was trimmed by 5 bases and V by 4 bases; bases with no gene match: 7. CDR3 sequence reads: CASSSPSSGHNEQFF. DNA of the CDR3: TGTGCCAGCAGCTCCCCGTCTAGCGGGCACAATGAGCAGTTCTTC.

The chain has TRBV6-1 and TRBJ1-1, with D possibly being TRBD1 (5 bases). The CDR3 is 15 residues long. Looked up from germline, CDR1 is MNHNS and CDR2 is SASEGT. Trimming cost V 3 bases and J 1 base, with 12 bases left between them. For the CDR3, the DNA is TGTGCCAGCAGTGAGCGGTCGGGGCCGAACACTGAAGCTTTCTTT. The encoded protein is CASSERSGPNTEAFF.

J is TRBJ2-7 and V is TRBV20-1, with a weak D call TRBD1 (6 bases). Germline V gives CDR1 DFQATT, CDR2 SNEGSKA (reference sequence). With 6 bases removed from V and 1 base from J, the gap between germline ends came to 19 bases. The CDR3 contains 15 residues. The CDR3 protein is CSASDTRGKSYEQYF. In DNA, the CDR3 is TGCAGTGCCTCCGACACCAGGGGTAAATCCTACGAGCAGTACTTC.

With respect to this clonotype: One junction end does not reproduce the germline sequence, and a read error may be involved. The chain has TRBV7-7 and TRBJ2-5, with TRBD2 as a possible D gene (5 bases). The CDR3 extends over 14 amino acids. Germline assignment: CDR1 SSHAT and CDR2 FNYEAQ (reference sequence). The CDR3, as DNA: TGTGCTAGCAGCTCAGCGGTCTCTGGGGAGACCCAGTACTTC. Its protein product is CASSSAVSGETQYF.

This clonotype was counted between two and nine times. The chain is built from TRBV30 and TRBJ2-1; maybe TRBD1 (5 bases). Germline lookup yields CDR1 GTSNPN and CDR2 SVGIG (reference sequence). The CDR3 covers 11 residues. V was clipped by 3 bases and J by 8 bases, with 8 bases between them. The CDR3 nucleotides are TGTGCCTGGAGAGGGGTGGATGAGCAGTTCTTC. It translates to CAWRGVDEQFF.

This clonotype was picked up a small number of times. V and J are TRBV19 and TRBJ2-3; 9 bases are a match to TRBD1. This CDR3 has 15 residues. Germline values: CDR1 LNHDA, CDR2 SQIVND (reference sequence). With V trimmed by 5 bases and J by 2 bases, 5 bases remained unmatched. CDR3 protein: CASSPRDRDTDTQYF. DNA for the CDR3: TGTGCCAGTAGTCCCCGGGACAGGGACACAGATACGCAGTATTTT.